This TCR beta chain derives from a study of response to subunit inactivated influenza vaccine (dated by TCRdb to between 2018 and 2020). In the study overall: Deep quantitative profiling of the T cell receptor repertoire was used in the study to follow responses to a trivalent subunit inactivated influenza vaccine. The investigation overall reported the following: According to the authors, only a limited number of new T cells may be recruited by each seasonal influenza vaccination.

Per the germline V gene (reference sequence), SEHNR is the CDR1 and FQNEAQ is the CDR2. From the cysteine through the phenylalanine, the CDR3 covers 15 amino acids. Only the CDR3 portion is preserved as DNA: 45 bases, with reading frame beginning at the first base. Relative to germline, V is missing 4 bases and J is missing 5 bases, with 5 bases of the junction outside any gene match. Libraries were made using RT-PCR. The sequencer listed for this sample is Illumina HiSeq 2500. Clones were called with MiXCR by TCRdb after fastp trimmed the public reads at Q25, and only in-frame beta chains were retained. Each CDR3 protein appears once, grouped with its most common genes and DNA. The sample contains 610,000 or so distinct CDR3 sequences, about 15% of them found a single time. Jointly, the top ten make up approximately 12% of the sample. Regarding this clonotype: Its antigen is unknown. Base quality data are lacking; no much larger clone is found one base away.

The specimen was PBMCs from blood, collected approximately 12 days after vaccination. The source of this sequence is a man in his fifties who received an inactivated influenza vaccine. Donor details come from another sample of the same person, matched by shared clones. The chain was built from TRBV7-9 and TRBJ2-2; the junction holds 9 bases that match TRBD2. The CDR3 reads as follows: CASSSTSGSTGELFF. The nucleotides read TGTGCCAGCAGCTCGACTAGCGGATCTACCGGGGAGCTGTTTTTT. With the rest looked up from the reference TRBV7-9 and TRBJ2-2 genes rather than sequenced, the full variable domain is DTGVSQNPRHKITKRGQNVTFRCDPISEHNRLYWYRQTLGQGPEFLTYFQNEAQLEKSRLLSDRFSAERPKGSFSTLEIQRTEQGDSAMYLCASSSTSGSTGELFFGEGSRLTVL.